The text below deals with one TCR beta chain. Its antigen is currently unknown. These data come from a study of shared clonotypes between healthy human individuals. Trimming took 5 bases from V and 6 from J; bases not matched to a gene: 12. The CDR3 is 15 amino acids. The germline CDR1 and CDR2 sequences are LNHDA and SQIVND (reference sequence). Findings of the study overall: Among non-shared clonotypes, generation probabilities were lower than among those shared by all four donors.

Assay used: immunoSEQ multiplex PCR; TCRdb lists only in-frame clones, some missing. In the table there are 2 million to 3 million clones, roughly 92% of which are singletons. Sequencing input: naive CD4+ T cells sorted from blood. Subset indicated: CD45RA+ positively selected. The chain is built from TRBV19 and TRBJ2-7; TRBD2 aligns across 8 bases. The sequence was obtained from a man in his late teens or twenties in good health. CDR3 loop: CASSPPGTSLSEQYF. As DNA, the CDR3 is TGTGCCAGTAGTCCGCCCGGGACTAGTCTCTCCGAGCAGTACTTC.